This T cell receptor (beta chain) appears in the sequencing data of a study of cytomegalovirus exposure and HLA in healthy donors. Study-level background: An earlier analysis found 120 million or so unique TCR beta sequences from approximately 190 million T cells.

Trimming cost V 3 bases and J 5 bases; bases outside gene matches: 9. Germline-derived CDR1 and CDR2 are MDHEN and SYDVKM. This CDR3 has 16 residues. Donors showed nominal health when sampled, although they likely had unrecorded immune exposures. PCR employed 60 Vbeta and 13 Jbeta primers. TCRdb keeps only in-frame clones here, not all; method: immunoSEQ multiplex PCR. The table includes 100,000 to 150,000 clones, about 78% detected once. Turning to this clone: Its antigen is currently unknown.

Study-wide points: A missense variant in DCLRE1C was later tied to TCR beta V- and J-gene trimming. CMV serostatus was the sole immune exposure information available.

The sequence was collected from a female donor in good health and CMV-seronegative. This chain uses TRBV28 with TRBJ1-3, with TRBD1 identical over 8 bases. Sequences were obtained from PBMCs. CDR3 DNA: TGTGCCAGCAGTTTGGTTGGGCAGGGGGCACGAAACACCATATATTTT. Translation: CASSLVGQGARNTIYF.